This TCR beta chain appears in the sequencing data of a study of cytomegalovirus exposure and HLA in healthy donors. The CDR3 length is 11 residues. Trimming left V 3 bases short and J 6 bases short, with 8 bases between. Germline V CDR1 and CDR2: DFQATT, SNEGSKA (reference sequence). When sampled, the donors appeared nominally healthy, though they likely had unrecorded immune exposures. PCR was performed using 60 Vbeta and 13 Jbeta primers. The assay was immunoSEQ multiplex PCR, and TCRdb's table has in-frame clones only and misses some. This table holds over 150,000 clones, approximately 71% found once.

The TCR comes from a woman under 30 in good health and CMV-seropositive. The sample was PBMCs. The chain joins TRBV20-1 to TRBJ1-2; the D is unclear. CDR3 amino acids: CSARPGDGYTF. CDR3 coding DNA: TGCAGTGCTAGGCCCGGGGATGGCTACACCTTC.